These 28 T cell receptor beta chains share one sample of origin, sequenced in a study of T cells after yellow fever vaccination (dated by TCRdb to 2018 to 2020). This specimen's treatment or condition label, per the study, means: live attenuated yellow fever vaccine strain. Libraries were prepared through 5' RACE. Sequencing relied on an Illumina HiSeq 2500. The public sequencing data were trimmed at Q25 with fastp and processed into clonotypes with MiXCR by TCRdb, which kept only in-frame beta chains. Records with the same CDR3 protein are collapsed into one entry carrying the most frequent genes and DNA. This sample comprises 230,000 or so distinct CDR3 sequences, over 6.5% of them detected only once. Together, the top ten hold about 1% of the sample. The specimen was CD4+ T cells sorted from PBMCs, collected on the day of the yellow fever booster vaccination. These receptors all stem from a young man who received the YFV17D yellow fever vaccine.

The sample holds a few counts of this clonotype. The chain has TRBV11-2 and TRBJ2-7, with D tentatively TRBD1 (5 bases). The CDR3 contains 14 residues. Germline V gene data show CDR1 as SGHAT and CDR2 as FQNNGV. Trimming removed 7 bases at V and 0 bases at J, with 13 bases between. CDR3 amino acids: CASKTGTASYEQYF. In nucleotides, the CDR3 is TGTGCCAGCAAAACAGGAACAGCCTCCTACGAGCAGTACTTC.

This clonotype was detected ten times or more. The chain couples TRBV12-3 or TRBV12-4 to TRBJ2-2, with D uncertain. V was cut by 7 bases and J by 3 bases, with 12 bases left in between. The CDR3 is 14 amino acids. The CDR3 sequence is CASNLRQDTGELFF. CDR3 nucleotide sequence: TGTGCCAGCAATCTCAGGCAGGACACCGGGGAGCTGTTTTTT.

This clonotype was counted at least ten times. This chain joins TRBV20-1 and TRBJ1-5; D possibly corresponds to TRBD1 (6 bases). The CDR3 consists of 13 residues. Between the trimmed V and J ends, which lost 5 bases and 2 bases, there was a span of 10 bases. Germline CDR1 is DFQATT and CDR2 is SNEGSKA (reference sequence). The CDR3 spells CSAGTLGNQPQHF. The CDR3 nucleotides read TGCAGTGCTGGGACACTTGGCAATCAGCCCCAGCATTTT.

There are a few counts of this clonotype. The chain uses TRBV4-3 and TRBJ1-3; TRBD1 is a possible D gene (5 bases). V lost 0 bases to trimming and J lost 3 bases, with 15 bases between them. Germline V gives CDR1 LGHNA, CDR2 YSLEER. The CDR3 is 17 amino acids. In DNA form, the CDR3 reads TGCGCCAGCAGCCAAGACAGGGTGGTGAGGGGTGGAAACACCATATATTTT. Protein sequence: CASSQDRVVRGGNTIYF.

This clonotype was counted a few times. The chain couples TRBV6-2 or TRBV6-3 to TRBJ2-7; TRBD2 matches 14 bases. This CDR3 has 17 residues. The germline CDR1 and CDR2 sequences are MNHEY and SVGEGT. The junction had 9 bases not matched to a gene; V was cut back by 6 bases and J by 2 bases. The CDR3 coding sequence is TGTGCCAGCAGCCGGGGACTAGCGGGAGTCCCCACCTACGAGCAGTACTTC. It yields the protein CASSRGLAGVPTYEQYF.

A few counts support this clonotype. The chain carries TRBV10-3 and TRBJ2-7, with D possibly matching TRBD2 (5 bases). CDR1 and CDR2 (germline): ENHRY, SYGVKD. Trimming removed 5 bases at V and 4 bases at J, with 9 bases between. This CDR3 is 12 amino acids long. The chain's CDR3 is CAISRGSYEQYF. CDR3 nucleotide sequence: TGTGCCATCAGTCGGGGAAGTTACGAGCAGTACTTC.

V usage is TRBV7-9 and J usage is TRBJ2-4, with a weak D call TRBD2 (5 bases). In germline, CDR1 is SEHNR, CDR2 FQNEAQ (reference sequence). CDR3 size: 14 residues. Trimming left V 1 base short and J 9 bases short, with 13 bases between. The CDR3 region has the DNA TGTGCCAGCAGCTTAGAGTCCCGGAGCGGCATTCAGTACTTC. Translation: CASSLESRSGIQYF.

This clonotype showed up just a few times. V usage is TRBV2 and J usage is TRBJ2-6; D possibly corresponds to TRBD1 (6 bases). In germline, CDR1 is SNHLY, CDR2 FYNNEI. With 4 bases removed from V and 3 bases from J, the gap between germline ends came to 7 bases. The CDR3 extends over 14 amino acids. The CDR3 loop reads CASSGDIGANVLTF. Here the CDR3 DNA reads TGTGCCAGCAGTGGGGACATTGGGGCCAACGTCCTGACTTTC. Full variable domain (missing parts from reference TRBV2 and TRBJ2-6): EPEVTQTPSHQVTQMGQEVILRCVPISNHLYFYWYRQILGQKVEFLVSFYNNEISEKSEIFDDQFSVERPDGSNFTLKIRSTKLEDSAMYFCASSGDIGANVLTFGAGSRLTVL.

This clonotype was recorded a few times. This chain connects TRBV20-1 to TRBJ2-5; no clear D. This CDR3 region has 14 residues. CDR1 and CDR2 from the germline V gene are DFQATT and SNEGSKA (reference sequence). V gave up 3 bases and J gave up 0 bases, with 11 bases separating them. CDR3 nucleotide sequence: TGCAGTGCTAGTTTAGGGTATTACCAAGAGACCCAGTACTTC. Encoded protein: CSASLGYYQETQYF.

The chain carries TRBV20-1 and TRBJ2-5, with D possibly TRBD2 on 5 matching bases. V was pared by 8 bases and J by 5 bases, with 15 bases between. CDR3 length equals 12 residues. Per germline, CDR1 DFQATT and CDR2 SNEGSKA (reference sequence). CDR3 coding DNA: TGCAGTCCTTGGGAGTTTCAGGAGACCCAGTACTTC. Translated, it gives CSPWEFQETQYF.

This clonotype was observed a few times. The CDR3 region is CASTPPASGQNIQYF. The CDR3 DNA reads as TGTGCCAGCACCCCCCCGGCTAGCGGGCAAAACATTCAGTACTTC. This chain connects TRBV28 to TRBJ2-4, with TRBD2 matching over 8 bases. The CDR3 loop spans 15 amino acids. Germline V CDR1 and CDR2: MDHEN, SYDVKM. Unmatched junction bases numbered 10, after V lost 7 bases and J lost 5 bases. The full variable domain, rest sourced from reference TRBV28 and TRBJ2-4, is DVKVTQSSRYLVKRTGEKVFLECVQDMDHENMFWYRQDPGLGLRLIYFSYDVKMKEKGDIPEGYSVSREKKERFSLILESASTNQTSMYLCASTPPASGQNIQYFGAGTRLSVL.

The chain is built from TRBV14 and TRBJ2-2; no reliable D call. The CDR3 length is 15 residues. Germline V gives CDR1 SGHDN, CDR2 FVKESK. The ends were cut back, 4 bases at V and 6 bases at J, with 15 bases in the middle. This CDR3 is CASSPLGTTPGELFF. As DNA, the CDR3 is TGTGCCAGCAGCCCCCTAGGAACCACCCCCGGGGAGCTGTTTTTT.

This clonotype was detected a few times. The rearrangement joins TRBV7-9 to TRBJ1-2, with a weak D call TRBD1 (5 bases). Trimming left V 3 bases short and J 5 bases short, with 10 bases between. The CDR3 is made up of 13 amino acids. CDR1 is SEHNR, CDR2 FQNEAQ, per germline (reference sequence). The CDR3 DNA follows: TGTGCCAGCAGCTTCAGGGCGGGGTATGGCTACACCTTC. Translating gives CASSFRAGYGYTF.

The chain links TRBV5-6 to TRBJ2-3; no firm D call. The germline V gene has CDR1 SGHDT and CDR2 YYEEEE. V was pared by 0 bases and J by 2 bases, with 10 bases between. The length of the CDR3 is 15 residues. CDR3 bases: TGTGCCAGCAGCTTGGGGCCGTGGCCCACAGATACGCAGTATTTT. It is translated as CASSLGPWPTDTQYF.

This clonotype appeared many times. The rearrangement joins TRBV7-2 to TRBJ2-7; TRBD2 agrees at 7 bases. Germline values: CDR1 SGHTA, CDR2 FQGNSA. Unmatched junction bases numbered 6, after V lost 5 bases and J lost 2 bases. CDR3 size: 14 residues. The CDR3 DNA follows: TGTGCCAGCAGCCCCCTGGCGGGAGCCTACGAGCAGTACTTC. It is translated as CASSPLAGAYEQYF.

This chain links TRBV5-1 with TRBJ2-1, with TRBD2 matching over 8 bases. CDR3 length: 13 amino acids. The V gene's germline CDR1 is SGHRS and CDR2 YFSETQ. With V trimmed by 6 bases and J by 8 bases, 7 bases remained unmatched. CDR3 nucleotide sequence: TGCGCCAGCACACCGGGGGGGCCCTATGAGCAGTTCTTC. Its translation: CASTPGGPYEQFF. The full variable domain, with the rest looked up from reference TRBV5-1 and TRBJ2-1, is KAGVTQTPRYLIKTRGQQVTLSCSPISGHRSVSWYQQTPGQGLQFLFEYFSETQRNKGNFPGRFSGRQFSNSRSEMNVSTLELGDSALYLCASTPGGPYEQFFGPGTRLTVL.

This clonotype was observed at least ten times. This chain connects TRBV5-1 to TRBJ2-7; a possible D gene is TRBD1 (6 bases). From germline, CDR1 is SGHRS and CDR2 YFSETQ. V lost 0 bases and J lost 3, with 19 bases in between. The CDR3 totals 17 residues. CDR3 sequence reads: CASSLALAGQLSYEQYF. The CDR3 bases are TGCGCCAGCAGCTTGGCCCTTGCAGGACAGTTGAGCTACGAGCAGTACTTC.

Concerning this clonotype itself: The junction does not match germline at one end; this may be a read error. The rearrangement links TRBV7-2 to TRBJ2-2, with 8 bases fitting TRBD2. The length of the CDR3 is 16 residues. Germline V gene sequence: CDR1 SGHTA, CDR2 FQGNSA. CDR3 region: CAGSLTSGSNTGELFF. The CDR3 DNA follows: TGTGCCGGCAGCTTAACGAGCGGGAGCAACACCGGGGAGCTGTTTTTT.

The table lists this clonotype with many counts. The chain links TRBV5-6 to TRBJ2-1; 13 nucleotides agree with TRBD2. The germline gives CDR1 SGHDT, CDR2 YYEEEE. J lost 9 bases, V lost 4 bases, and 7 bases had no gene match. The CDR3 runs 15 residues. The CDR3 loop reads CASSRWTSGRIEQFF. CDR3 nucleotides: TGTGCCAGCAGCCGATGGACTAGCGGGAGAATTGAGCAGTTCTTC. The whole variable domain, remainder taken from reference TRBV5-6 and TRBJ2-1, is DAGVTQSPTHLIKTRGQQVTLRCSPKSGHDTVSWYQQALGQGPQFIFQYYEEEERQRGNFPDRFSGHQFPNYSSELNVNALLLGDSALYLCASSRWTSGRIEQFFGPGTRLTVL.

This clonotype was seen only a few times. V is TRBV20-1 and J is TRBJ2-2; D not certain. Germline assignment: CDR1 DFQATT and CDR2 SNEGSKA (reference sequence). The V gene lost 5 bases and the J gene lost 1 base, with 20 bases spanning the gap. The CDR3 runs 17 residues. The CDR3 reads CSAPYSGAGWNTGELFF. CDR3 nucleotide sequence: TGCAGTGCTCCCTACAGTGGCGCAGGTTGGAACACCGGGGAGCTGTTTTTT.

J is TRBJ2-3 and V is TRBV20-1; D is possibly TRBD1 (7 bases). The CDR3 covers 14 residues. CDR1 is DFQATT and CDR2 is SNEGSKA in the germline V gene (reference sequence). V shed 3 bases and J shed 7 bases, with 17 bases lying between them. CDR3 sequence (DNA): TGCAGTGCTAGGAGAGGTTCAGGGGGGAATACGCAGTATTTT. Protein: CSARRGSGGNTQYF.

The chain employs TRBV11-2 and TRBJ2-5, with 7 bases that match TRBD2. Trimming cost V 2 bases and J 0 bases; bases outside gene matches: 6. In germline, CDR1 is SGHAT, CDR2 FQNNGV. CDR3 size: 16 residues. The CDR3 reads CASSLHLAEYQETQYF. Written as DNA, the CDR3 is TGTGCCAGCAGCTTACATCTAGCGGAGTACCAAGAGACCCAGTACTTC.

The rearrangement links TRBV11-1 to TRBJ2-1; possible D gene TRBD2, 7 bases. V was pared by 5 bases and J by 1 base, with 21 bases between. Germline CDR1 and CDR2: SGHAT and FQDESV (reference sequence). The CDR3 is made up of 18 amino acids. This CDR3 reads CASSQPSRGGRSYNEQFF. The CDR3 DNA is TGTGCCAGCAGCCAGCCCTCTAGGGGGGGTAGGTCCTACAATGAGCAGTTCTTC.

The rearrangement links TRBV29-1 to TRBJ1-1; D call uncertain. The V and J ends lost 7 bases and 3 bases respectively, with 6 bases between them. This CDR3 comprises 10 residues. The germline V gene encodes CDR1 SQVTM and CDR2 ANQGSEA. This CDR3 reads CSGGDTEAFF. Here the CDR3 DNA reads TGCAGCGGGGGAGACACTGAAGCTTTCTTT.

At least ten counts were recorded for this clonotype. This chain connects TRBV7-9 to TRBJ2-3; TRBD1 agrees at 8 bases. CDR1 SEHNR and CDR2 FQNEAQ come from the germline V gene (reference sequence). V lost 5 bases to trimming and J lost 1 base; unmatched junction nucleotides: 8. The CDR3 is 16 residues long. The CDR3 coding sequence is TGTGCCAGCAGCCCTCGACAGGGGAAGGGCACAGATACGCAGTATTTT. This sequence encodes CASSPRQGKGTDTQYF.

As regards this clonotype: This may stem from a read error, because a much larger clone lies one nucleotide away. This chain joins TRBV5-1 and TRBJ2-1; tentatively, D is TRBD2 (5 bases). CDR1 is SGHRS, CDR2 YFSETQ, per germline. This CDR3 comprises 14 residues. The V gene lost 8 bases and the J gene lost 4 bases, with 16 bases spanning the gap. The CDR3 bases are TGCGCCAGTGCGACGGTGGAGCGGTACAATGAGCAGTTCTTC. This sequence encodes CASATVERYNEQFF.

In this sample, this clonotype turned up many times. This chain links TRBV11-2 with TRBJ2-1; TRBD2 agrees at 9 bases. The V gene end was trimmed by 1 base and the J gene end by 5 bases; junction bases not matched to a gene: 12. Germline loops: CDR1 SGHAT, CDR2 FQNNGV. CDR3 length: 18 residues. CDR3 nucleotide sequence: TGTGCCAGCAGCTTAGGGGCGGGAGGGCCGCGGGGGGACAATGAGCAGTTCTTC. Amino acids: CASSLGAGGPRGDNEQFF.

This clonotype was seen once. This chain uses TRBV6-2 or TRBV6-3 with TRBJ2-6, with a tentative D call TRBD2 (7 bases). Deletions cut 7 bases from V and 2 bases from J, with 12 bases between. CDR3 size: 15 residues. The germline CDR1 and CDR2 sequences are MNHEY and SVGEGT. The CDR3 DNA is TGTGCCAGCACTCGCGGGGGCCCTGGGGCCAACGTCCTGACTTTC. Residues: CASTRGGPGANVLTF.